One sample yielded the 10 T cell receptor beta chains listed below, sequenced in a study of cytomegalovirus exposure and HLA in healthy donors. With 60 Vbeta and 13 Jbeta primers, the PCR was carried out. Generated by immunoSEQ multiplex PCR, the TCRdb table keeps only in-frame clones and is missing some. The sample comprises 45,000 to 60,000 clones, roughly 72% of which are singletons, and about 9.1% rests with the top ten. The sequenced sample consisted of PBMCs. These receptors all come from a woman aged 45-59 years in good health and CMV-seronegative.

The chain couples TRBV28 to TRBJ2-7; 7 positions agree with TRBD2. CDR3 length equals 14 residues. Germline lookup yields CDR1 MDHEN and CDR2 SYDVKM. V was clipped by 7 bases and J by 2 bases; unmatched bases: 8. This CDR3 reads CASTIFGGTYEQYF. The CDR3, as DNA: TGTGCCAGCACCATATTCGGGGGGACCTACGAGCAGTACTTC.

The chain recombines TRBV4-1 with TRBJ2-3, with D perhaps matching TRBD2 (6 bases). CDR1 is MGHRA and CDR2 is YSYEKL in the germline V gene. The CDR3 extends over 15 amino acids. Trimming left V 0 bases short and J 8 bases short, with 15 bases between. The chain's CDR3 is CASSQDTTRQLTQYF. The DNA for the CDR3 is TGCGCCAGCAGCCAAGATACGACTAGGCAACTTACGCAGTATTTT.

This clone showed up just once. V is TRBV19 and J is TRBJ1-2; D is uncertain. The CDR3 runs 13 residues. V was clipped by 3 bases and J by 2 bases, with 7 bases between them. The V gene's germline CDR1 is LNHDA and CDR2 SQIVND (reference sequence). CDR3 DNA: TGTGCCAGTAGTATCCCGGGAAACTATGGCTACACCTTC. It specifies CASSIPGNYGYTF.

This clone was detected only a few times. The rearrangement joins TRBV28 to TRBJ1-1; D perhaps matches TRBD1 (6 bases). CDR3 length: 13 amino acids. Germline values: CDR1 MDHEN, CDR2 SYDVKM. V was trimmed by 4 bases and J by 4 bases, leaving 10 bases between them. CDR3 loop: CASSSLGGTEAFF. In DNA form, the CDR3 reads TGTGCCAGCAGTTCCCTAGGGGGCACTGAAGCTTTCTTT.

V gene TRBV6-5 combines with J gene TRBJ2-7; tentative D call: TRBD2 (7 bases). Germline-derived CDR1 and CDR2 are MNHEY and SVGAGI. Trimming cost V 2 bases and J 2 bases, with 13 bases left between them. The CDR3 runs 15 residues. The DNA of the CDR3 is TGTGCCAGCAGTTACGGGGGGGGCCAGCCCTACGAGCAGTACTTC. Its translation is CASSYGGGQPYEQYF.

This clone has more than one count but fewer than ten. V and J are TRBV6-4 and TRBJ2-3; a weak D match, TRBD2 (6 bases). The germline V gene encodes CDR1 MRHNA and CDR2 SNTAGT. CDR3 length: 14 residues. V dropped 4 bases and J dropped 5 bases, with 13 bases sitting between them. In nucleotides, the CDR3 is TGTGCCAGCAGTGGGGAGACTAGTGGAGATACGCAGTATTTT. It yields the protein CASSGETSGDTQYF.

This sequence joins TRBV4-3 and TRBJ2-2; tentatively, D is TRBD1 (6 bases). From germline, CDR1 is LGHNA and CDR2 YSLEER. Trimming took off 0 bases at V and 1 base at J, with 12 bases between the two ends. The CDR3 is 17 residues long. This chain's CDR3 is CASSQDKGVQNTGELFF. The DNA for the CDR3 is TGCGCCAGCAGCCAAGATAAGGGGGTACAGAACACCGGGGAGCTGTTTTTT.

J is TRBJ2-7 and V is TRBV5-1, with D maybe TRBD2 (6 bases). This CDR3 contains 19 residues. Germline assignment: CDR1 SGHRS and CDR2 YFSETQ. V was cut by 0 bases and J by 6 bases, with 28 bases left in between. The CDR3 loop is CASSLGNTWLIGGSGEQYF. The CDR3, as DNA: TGCGCCAGCAGCTTGGGGAACACTTGGCTTATTGGGGGGTCGGGCGAGCAGTACTTC.

J is TRBJ2-7 and V is TRBV5-5; 8 nucleotides agree with TRBD2. The V gene end was trimmed by 7 bases and the J gene end by 2 bases; junction bases not matched to a gene: 23. Germline CDR1 is SGHKS and CDR2 is YYEKEE (reference sequence). This CDR3 has 19 residues. CDR3 coding DNA: TGTGCCAGCCCCTGGCGGGCGGCGGGAGGTTTCCCCCTTACCTACGAGCAGTACTTC. This encodes CASPWRAAGGFPLTYEQYF.

This rearrangement joins TRBV28 to TRBJ1-6; weak D call: TRBD1 (6 bases). The V gene lost 7 bases and the J gene lost 7 bases, with 17 bases spanning the gap. The CDR3 runs to 15 residues. Looked up from germline, CDR1 is MDHEN and CDR2 is SYDVKM. CDR3 sequence reads: CASTISGGGNSPLHF. Written as DNA, the CDR3 is TGTGCCAGCACCATCAGTGGGGGCGGCAATTCACCCCTCCACTTT.